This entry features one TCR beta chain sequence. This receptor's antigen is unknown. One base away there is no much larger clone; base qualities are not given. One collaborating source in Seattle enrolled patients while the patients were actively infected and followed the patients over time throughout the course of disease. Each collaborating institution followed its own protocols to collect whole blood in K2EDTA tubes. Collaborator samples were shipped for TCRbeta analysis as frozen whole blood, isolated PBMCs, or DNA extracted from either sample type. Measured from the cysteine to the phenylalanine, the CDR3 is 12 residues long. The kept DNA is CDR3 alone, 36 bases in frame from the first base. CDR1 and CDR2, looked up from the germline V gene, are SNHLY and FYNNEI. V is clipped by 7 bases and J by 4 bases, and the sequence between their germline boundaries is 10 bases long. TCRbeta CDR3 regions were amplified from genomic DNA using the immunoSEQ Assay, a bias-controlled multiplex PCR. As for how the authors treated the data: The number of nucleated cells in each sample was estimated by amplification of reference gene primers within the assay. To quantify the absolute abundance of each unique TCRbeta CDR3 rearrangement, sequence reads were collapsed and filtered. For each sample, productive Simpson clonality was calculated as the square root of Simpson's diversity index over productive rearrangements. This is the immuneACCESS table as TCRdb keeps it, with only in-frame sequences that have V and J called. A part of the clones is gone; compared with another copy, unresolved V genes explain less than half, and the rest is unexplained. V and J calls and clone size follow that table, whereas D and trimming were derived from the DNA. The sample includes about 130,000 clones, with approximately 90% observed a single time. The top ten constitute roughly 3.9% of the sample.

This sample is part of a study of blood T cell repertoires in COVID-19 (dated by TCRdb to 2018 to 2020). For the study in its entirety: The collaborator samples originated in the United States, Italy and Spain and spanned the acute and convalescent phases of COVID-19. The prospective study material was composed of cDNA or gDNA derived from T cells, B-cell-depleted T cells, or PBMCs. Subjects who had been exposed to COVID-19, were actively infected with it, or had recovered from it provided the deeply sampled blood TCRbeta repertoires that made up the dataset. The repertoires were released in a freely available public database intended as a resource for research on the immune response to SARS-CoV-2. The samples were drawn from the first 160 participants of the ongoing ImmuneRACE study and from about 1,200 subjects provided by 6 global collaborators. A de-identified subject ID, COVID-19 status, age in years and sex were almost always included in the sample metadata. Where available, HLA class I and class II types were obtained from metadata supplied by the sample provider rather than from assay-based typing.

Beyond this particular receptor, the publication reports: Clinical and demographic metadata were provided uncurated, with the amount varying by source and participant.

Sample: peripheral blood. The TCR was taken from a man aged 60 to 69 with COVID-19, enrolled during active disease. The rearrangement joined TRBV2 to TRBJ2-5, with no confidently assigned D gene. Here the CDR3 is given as CASTRVGETQYF. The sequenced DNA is TGTGCCAGCACACGGGTCGGAGAGACCCAGTACTTC.